The 4 T cell receptor beta chains below all came from one sample that was sequenced in a study of long-term antiretroviral therapy in people with HIV. Researchers report immunoSEQ v3.0 was run at survey level. Here immunoSEQ multiplex PCR was the method, and the copy in TCRdb shows in-frame clones only, minus some. The sample lists about 30,000 clones, 80% to 90% occurring once. The source was unsorted PBMCs, collected 5 years before starting antiretroviral therapy. These receptor sequences come from a man in his fifties with HIV.

The chain employs TRBV7-9 and TRBJ1-3; D call uncertain. Between the trimmed V and J ends, which lost 11 bases and 2 bases, there was a span of 13 bases. The CDR3 sequence is 13 residues long. Per germline, CDR1 SEHNR and CDR2 FQNEAQ (reference sequence). In DNA form, the CDR3 reads TGTGCCGGCCGCGTTGCAACTGGAAACACCATATATTTT. Residues: CAGRVATGNTIYF.

The chain uses TRBV5-1 and TRBJ2-7; 11 positions agree with TRBD2. V trimming: 5 bases; J trimming: 7 bases; junction bases outside the gene matches: 14. CDR1 and CDR2 (germline): SGHRS, YFSETQ. This CDR3 has 16 residues. CDR3 residues: CASSQGPGLAVWEQYF. DNA for the CDR3: TGCGCCAGCAGTCAAGGACCGGGACTAGCGGTCTGGGAGCAGTACTTC. Together with reference TRBV5-1 and TRBJ2-7, the CDR3 gives the full variable domain: KAGVTQTPRYLIKTRGQQVTLSCSPISGHRSVSWYQQTPGQGLQFLFEYFSETQRNKGNFPGRFSGRQFSNSRSEMNVSTLELGDSALYLCASSQGPGLAVWEQYFGPGTRLTVT.

This chain connects TRBV30 to TRBJ1-1; D gene uncertain. This CDR3 is 13 amino acids long. Germline values: CDR1 GTSNPN, CDR2 SVGIG (reference sequence). The V gene lost 5 bases and the J gene lost 0 bases, with 10 bases spanning the gap. CDR3 region: CAWSGNLNTEAFF. As DNA, the CDR3 is TGTGCCTGGTCGGGTAACCTGAACACTGAAGCTTTCTTT.

The chain employs TRBV6-1 and TRBJ1-2; D not resolved. Per germline, CDR1 MNHNS and CDR2 SASEGT. Trimming stripped 0 bases from V and 4 bases from J, with 3 bases between. This CDR3 contains 12 residues. The CDR3: CASSEASYGYTF. Here the CDR3 DNA reads TGTGCCAGCAGTGAAGCGAGCTATGGCTACACCTTC.